The 17 T cell receptor beta chains presented below share a single source sample, sequenced in a study of response to subunit inactivated influenza vaccine. TCRdb re-derived calls from the RT-PCR reads in MiXCR, one entry per CDR3 protein. The table includes about 500,000 distinct CDR3 sequences, 16% detected once. The sequencing here drew on CD4+ T cells sorted from PBMCs, taken around 25 months after vaccination. Receptors were obtained from a man aged 50 to 69 who received an inactivated influenza vaccine.

This clonotype was observed a few times. The genes are TRBV28 and TRBJ2-4; TRBD1 or TRBD2 may be the D gene (5 bases each). CDR3 length equals 15 residues. Looked up from germline, CDR1 is MDHEN and CDR2 is SYDVKM. Trimming shortened V by 0 bases and J by 2 bases, and 8 bases separated the two germline ends. The CDR3 DNA sequence: TGTGCCAGCAGTTTATGGGGGGTATCCAAAAACATTCAGTACTTC. Residues: CASSLWGVSKNIQYF.

The chain joins TRBV24-1 to TRBJ2-3; 9 bases fit TRBD2. The CDR3 covers 16 residues. The J segment lost 1 base and the V segment lost 3 bases, leaving 4 bases of the junction unmatched. Germline V gene lookup returns CDR1 KGHDR and CDR2 SFDVKD. The CDR3 DNA reads TGTGCCACCAGTGATCCCGCTAGCGGGGGCACAGATACGCAGTATTTT. It encodes CATSDPASGGTDTQYF.

The rearrangement uses TRBV19 and TRBJ2-1; D gene ambiguous. Trimming shortened V by 5 bases and J by 9 bases, and 11 bases separated the two germline ends. Per the germline V gene, CDR1 is LNHDA and CDR2 is SQIVND (reference sequence). This CDR3 is built from 12 residues. CDR3 nucleotide sequence: TGTGCCAGTAGTTTTACGACGGGTGAGCAGTTCTTC. Its protein is CASSFTTGEQFF.

This clonotype was picked up many times. V and J are TRBV7-9 and TRBJ2-1, with TRBD2 identical over 7 bases. Looked up from germline, CDR1 is SEHNR and CDR2 is FQNEAQ (reference sequence). Losses at the gene ends were 7 bases for V and 0 bases for J; bases not matched to a gene: 9. The CDR3 length is 16 residues. CDR3 sequence (DNA): TGTGCCAGCACCTTCGCCCTAGCGGTCTCCTACAATGAGCAGTTCTTC. Amino acid sequence: CASTFALAVSYNEQFF.

The chain is built from TRBV12-3 or TRBV12-4 and TRBJ2-5; D might be TRBD1 or TRBD2, each matching 6 bases. Trimming stripped 6 bases from V and 5 bases from J, with 13 bases between. The CDR3 sequence is 13 residues long. CDR3 coding DNA: TGTGCCAGCAGCGGGGGCTCCGGGGAGACCCAGTACTTC. This sequence encodes CASSGGSGETQYF.

This sequence joins TRBV18 and TRBJ2-5; 9 positions match TRBD1. This CDR3 has 13 amino acids. The V gene end was trimmed by 5 bases and the J gene end by 5 bases; junction bases not matched to a gene: 3. Germline V CDR1 and CDR2: KGHSH, LQKENI. The chain's CDR3 is CASSGQGKETQYF. The CDR3 DNA reads TGTGCCAGCTCAGGACAGGGGAAGGAGACCCAGTACTTC.

This clonotype showed up just a few times. The chain combines TRBV9 with TRBJ1-6; TRBD1 aligns across 9 bases. Germline assignment: CDR1 SGDLS and CDR2 YYNGEE. Losses at the gene ends were 3 bases for V and 5 bases for J; bases not matched to a gene: 0. This CDR3 has 14 residues. The CDR3 reads CASSGTGDNSPLHF. The CDR3 bases are TGTGCCAGCAGCGGGACAGGGGATAATTCACCCCTCCACTTT.

V is TRBV6-2 or TRBV6-3 and J is TRBJ1-2, with 7 bases aligning to TRBD1. CDR1 MNHEY and CDR2 SVGEGT come from the germline V gene. V dropped 6 bases and J dropped 10; count of bases not matched to a gene: 8. CDR3 length: 12 residues. The CDR3 region has the DNA TGTGCCAGCAGACCGGGACAGAGGGCCTACACCTTC. This encodes CASRPGQRAYTF.

In its sample, this clonotype was seen a few times. The chain uses TRBV7-2 and TRBJ2-1; D is ambiguous. CDR1 is SGHTA and CDR2 is FQGNSA in the germline V gene. Trimming removed 5 bases from V and 7 bases from J, with 9 bases in between. The CDR3 has 12 amino acids. This CDR3 is CASSPQSNEQFF. In DNA, the CDR3 is TGTGCCAGCAGCCCTCAGTCGAATGAGCAGTTCTTC. Complete variable domain (other parts from reference TRBV7-2 and TRBJ2-1): GAGVSQSPSNKVTEKGKDVELRCDPISGHTALYWYRQSLGQGLEFLIYFQGNSAPDKSGLPSDRFSAERTGGSVSTLTIQRTQQEDSAVYLCASSPQSNEQFFGPGTRLTVL.

The V and J genes are TRBV5-1 and TRBJ2-5; 8 nucleotides line up with TRBD2. J was trimmed by 4 bases and V by 2 bases; bases with no gene match: 1. CDR1 and CDR2 from the germline V gene are SGHRS and YFSETQ. The CDR3 loop spans 13 amino acids. The CDR3 bases are TGCGCCAGCAGCTTCGGGGGGGCAGAGACCCAGTACTTC. This translates into CASSFGGAETQYF.

This clonotype was seen more than once but under ten times. The V and J genes are TRBV7-2 and TRBJ2-1; TRBD2 aligns across 11 bases. The CDR3 runs 15 residues. Germline V CDR1 and CDR2: SGHTA, FQGNSA. The junction had 12 bases not matched to a gene; V was cut back by 5 bases and J by 12 bases. The CDR3 loop reads CASSPHSGLAGGQFF. As DNA, the CDR3 is TGTGCCAGCAGCCCACACAGTGGGCTAGCGGGAGGGCAGTTCTTC.

This clonotype was seen more than once but under ten times. This chain joins TRBV27 and TRBJ1-2; D remains unclear. The germline V gene encodes CDR1 MNHEY and CDR2 SMNVEV (reference sequence). There are 15 residues in the CDR3. Trimming cost V 3 bases and J 0 bases, with 11 bases left between them. CDR3 amino acids: CASSLSPGANYGYTF. CDR3 DNA sequence: TGTGCCAGCAGTTTGTCGCCAGGAGCTAACTATGGCTACACCTTC.

This clonotype was counted only a few times. V gene TRBV10-3 combines with J gene TRBJ1-2; unclear D gene. V shed 2 bases and J shed 5 bases, with 6 bases lying between them. The CDR3 spans 12 residues. Germline assignment: CDR1 ENHRY and CDR2 SYGVKD. CDR3 amino acids: CAISEDHYGYTF. DNA for the CDR3: TGTGCCATCAGTGAGGACCATTATGGCTACACCTTC.

The chain recombines TRBV18 with TRBJ1-2; D is uncertain. CDR3 length equals 13 residues. The V end lost 3 bases, the J end lost 5 bases, and 10 bases lay between the germline ends. Germline values: CDR1 KGHSH, CDR2 LQKENI. The CDR3 reads CASSPSSSYGYTF. In nucleotides, the CDR3 is TGTGCCAGCTCACCGTCGTCCTCTTATGGCTACACCTTC. Full variable domain (missing parts from reference TRBV18 and TRBJ1-2): NAGVMQNPRHLVRRRGQEARLRCSPMKGHSHVYWYRQLPEEGLKFMVYLQKENIIDESGMPKERFSAEFPKEGPSILRIQQVVRGDSAAYFCASSPSSSYGYTFGSGTRLTVV.

The rearrangement uses TRBV19 and TRBJ2-2; D gene unclear. The length of the CDR3 is 12 residues. V gave up 3 bases and J gave up 6 bases, with 5 bases separating them. In germline, CDR1 is LNHDA, CDR2 SQIVND (reference sequence). CDR3 sequence: CASSMGSGELFF. In DNA form, the CDR3 reads TGTGCCAGTAGTATGGGGTCCGGGGAGCTGTTTTTT.

The count of this clonotype is one. The chain joins TRBV20-1 to TRBJ1-1, with D hard to call. V was pared by 1 base and J by 1 base, with 13 bases between. This CDR3 is 15 amino acids long. CDR1 is DFQATT, CDR2 SNEGSKA, per germline (reference sequence). CDR3 sequence reads: CSARVEARRNTEAFF. In DNA form, the CDR3 reads TGCAGTGCTAGAGTGGAGGCCAGACGGAACACTGAAGCTTTCTTT.

The gene calls are TRBV5-1 and TRBJ2-7, with TRBD1 matching 10 bases. CDR1 is SGHRS, CDR2 YFSETQ, per germline. V was pared by 4 bases and J by 0 bases, with 7 bases of the junction left unmatched. The CDR3 contains 16 residues. The CDR3 loop is CASSPRTGGYSYEQYF. The DNA of the CDR3 is TGCGCCAGCAGCCCCCGGACAGGGGGATACTCCTACGAGCAGTACTTC. The full variable domain, rest sourced from reference TRBV5-1 and TRBJ2-7, is KAGVTQTPRYLIKTRGQQVTLSCSPISGHRSVSWYQQTPGQGLQFLFEYFSETQRNKGNFPGRFSGRQFSNSRSEMNVSTLELGDSALYLCASSPRTGGYSYEQYFGPGTRLTVT.